This TCR beta chain emerged from a study of T cell responses to AZD1222 COVID-19 vaccine (dated by TCRdb to 2020 to 2023). Some background on the complete study: AZD1222 recipients with second doses at about 4 weeks or about 12 weeks were pooled, because spike-specific TCR depth and breadth did not differ between schedules. Trial participants were enrolled by age into 18-55, 56-69 and 70-plus year subgroups, with around 150, 28 and 57 TCR-sequenced participants respectively. A total of 233 trial participants underwent TCR sequencing, of whom approximately 210 received two doses of AZD1222 and around 25 received two doses of the MenACWY control vaccine.

The CDR3 regions of human TCRbeta chains were analyzed by immunosequencing. The original pipeline was this. TCRs in the repertoires were compared against a reference library of SARS-CoV-2-specific TCRs that had been generated with the MIRA antigen-specificity platform. Breadth was defined as the fraction of unique TCRs that were SARS-CoV-2-associated. Depth was defined as the fraction of total T cells that were SARS-CoV-2-associated. Using the MIRA data, every spike-specific TCR was mapped to the spike region that the TCR reacted to and assigned to either a CD4 or a CD8 class. Log10-transformed breadth and depth values were compared by one-way ANOVA with Sidak's multiple comparisons tests. In TCRdb, the immuneACCESS table is reduced to in-frame sequences with V and J assigned. These tables do not hold every clone; where another copy was compared, an unresolved V gene accounts for under half, and the others remain unexplained. That table furnishes V, J and clone size, whereas the DNA furnished D and trimming. In this sample the table shows 130,000 or so clones, more than 80% of which occur a single time. The biggest ten clones account for more than 2.5% of the sample.

Explained via the paper, the time point label denotes: baseline before first vaccination. Samples from vaccinated people were obtained from the UK trials COV001 and COV002, which included a single-blind randomized controlled phase 2/3 trial of AZD1222 (ChAdOx1 nCoV-19) in healthy adults. For TCRbeta chain sequencing, PBMC samples from trial participants were taken at day 0 and at day 28 after the second dose. In the germline V gene, CDR1 corresponds to SGHRS and CDR2 to YFSETQ. V and J are truncated by 0 bases and 0 bases respectively, leaving an intervening sequence of 6 bases. From its cysteine to its phenylalanine, the CDR3 spans 14 amino acids. The entry retains the CDR3 DNA only, 42 bases that are in frame from base 1. This clone has a single count. The specificity of this receptor is unknown. Base qualities are not provided; no much larger clone lies one nucleotide away. The paper's findings and limits, for the study overall: In the small 56-69-year group, the increase in depth fell short of significance, most likely because of low power. Spike-specific TCR breadth and depth rose significantly after two AZD1222 doses compared with day 0 and with MenACWY recipients. CD4 TCRs associated with the vaccine covered the entire spike protein, and the dominant responses were in regions 160-218 and 743-854. Conclusions about previously exposed vaccinees are limited, since just six or seven AZD1222 recipients were seropositive for SARS-CoV-2 at baseline. No day 14 peak-response samples were available, so repertoires were characterized only after the peak T cell response. Nearly half of unique spike-specific TCRs reportedly recognized epitopes outside regions mutated in the B.1.351 and B.1.1.7 variants. Participants were mostly white British, with more females than males. The authors suggested clonal diversity may have been underestimated.

The sample in question was peripheral blood, obtained on day 0 of AZD1222 vaccination. Here the chain combines TRBV5-1 and TRBJ1-1, and TRBD1 may be the D gene, going by 6 matching bases. This TCR derives from an adult in good health. The DNA sequence is as follows: TGCGCCAGCAGCTTGGGGGACATGAACACTGAAGCTTTCTTT. Its coded protein is CASSLGDMNTEAFF.